This TCR beta chain was obtained from a study of cytomegalovirus exposure and HLA in healthy donors. General study results and limits: Whilst most TCR sequences proved rare, a subset of public TCRs occurred across many donors. 150 or so TCR beta chains were listed as cytomegalovirus-associated.

Turning to this clone: The antigen remains unidentified.

The junction had 3 bases not matched to a gene; V was cut back by 3 bases and J by 3 bases. Germline V gene data show CDR1 as MNHEY and CDR2 as SVGAGI. The CDR3 runs to 15 residues. The donors were part of the validation cohort, which consisted of roughly 110 subjects and was separate from the first cohort of under 750 subjects. Assay used: immunoSEQ multiplex PCR; TCRdb lists only in-frame clones, some missing. Here the sample spans roughly 48,000 clones, 88% being singletons. The TCR comes from a woman aged 25 to 39 in good health and CMV-seronegative. J is TRBJ2-3 and V is TRBV6-5; TRBD2 matches at 10 bases. The sample was PBMCs. DNA of the CDR3: TGTGCCAGCAGTTATTGGACTAGCGGTACAGATACGCAGTATTTT. Translating it yields CASSYWTSGTDTQYF.